Sequencing of this T cell receptor (beta chain) was carried out in a study of blood T cell repertoires in COVID-19. V gave up 5 bases and J gave up 4 bases, with 13 bases separating them. The CDR3 is 14 residues long. Germline V CDR1 and CDR2: LNHDA, SQIVND (reference sequence). TCRdb's table, derived via immunoSEQ multiplex PCR, lists solely in-frame clones and lacks some. The sample lists around 150,000 clones; just over 85% were seen once. Sequenced material: peripheral blood. The J gene is TRBJ2-3, the V gene TRBV19, with D maybe TRBD1 (6 bases). This clonotype was obtained from an older man with acute or convalescent COVID-19. As DNA, the CDR3 is TGTGCCAGTAGTTCACAGGGCCAGGCAGATACGCAGTATTTT. Protein product: CASSSQGQADTQYF.